This TCR beta chain was recovered during a study of blood T cell repertoires in COVID-19. CDR3 length: 14 residues. Germline V gene sequence: CDR1 SGHDT, CDR2 YYEEEE. Between the trimmed V and J ends, which lost 1 base and 2 bases, there was a span of 9 bases. Profiling relied on immunoSEQ multiplex PCR, and the TCRdb table lists in-frame clones only, not all of them. The top ten clones hold 4.5% to 5.5% of a sample with nearly 200,000 clones, approximately 84% of them seen once. With respect to this clone: This sample also contains other DNA sequences that code for the same CDR3.

The source material was peripheral blood. This sequence was found in a woman in her 70s with active or convalescent COVID-19. The chain uses TRBV5-6 and TRBJ1-1; D perhaps matches TRBD1 (5 bases). The CDR3 here is CASSLSGGNTEAFF. The DNA of the CDR3 is TGTGCCAGCAGCTTGTCGGGGGGAAACACTGAAGCTTTCTTT.